The 10 T cell receptor beta chains reported below all come from one sample, sequenced in a study of CD8 T cells in Susac syndrome. Reverse transcription of about 0.45 to 1 ug RNA was performed with random hexamers. MiXCR was run by TCRdb on the immunoSEQ multiplex PCR reads, yielding one entry per CDR3 protein. This table holds about 180,000 distinct CDR3 sequences, roughly 94% found once. Source material: CD4+ T cells from PBMCs. The source of these receptors is a human donor with Susac syndrome.

The rearrangement links TRBV19 to TRBJ2-1; maybe TRBD1 (6 bases). Trimming took off 3 bases at V and 2 bases at J, with 11 bases between the two ends. The CDR3 covers 15 residues. Germline CDR1 is LNHDA and CDR2 is SQIVND (reference sequence). CDR3 residues: CASSINRVTYNEQFF. The DNA of the CDR3 is TGTGCCAGTAGTATCAACAGGGTAACCTACAATGAGCAGTTCTTC.

The chain joins TRBV15 to TRBJ2-1, with 12 positions matching TRBD2. V was clipped by 1 base and J by 0 bases; unmatched bases: 4. Germline values: CDR1 LNHNV, CDR2 YYDKDF (reference sequence). The CDR3 loop spans 18 amino acids. CDR3: CATSRGGLAGRSYNEQFF. CDR3 in DNA: TGTGCCACCAGCAGAGGGGGACTAGCGGGCCGCTCCTACAATGAGCAGTTCTTC.

This clonotype was recorded once. The gene calls are TRBV4-2 and TRBJ2-3; D unresolved. The germline V and J ends were trimmed by 6 bases and 1 base, with 11 bases remaining between them. Germline V gives CDR1 LGHNA, CDR2 YNFKEQ. The CDR3 spans 14 residues. The CDR3 reads CASRNMEGTDTQYF. In nucleotides, the CDR3 is TGTGCCAGCAGAAATATGGAAGGCACAGATACGCAGTATTTT.

J is TRBJ1-2 and V is TRBV6-1; 9 positions agree with TRBD1. Germline trimming cut 5 bases from V and 0 bases from J; bases unmatched to any gene: 7. CDR1 is MNHNS and CDR2 is SASEGT in the germline V gene. The CDR3 extends over 16 amino acids. The CDR3 reads CASSPVTGGSNYGYTF. The CDR3 DNA is TGTGCCAGCAGTCCTGTGACAGGGGGATCTAACTATGGCTACACCTTC.

J is TRBJ1-1 and V is TRBV19; the match to TRBD1 covers 7 bases. J was trimmed by 1 base and V by 3 bases; bases with no gene match: 2. The CDR3 loop spans 14 amino acids. Germline V gene data show CDR1 as LNHDA and CDR2 as SQIVND (reference sequence). CDR3 in amino acids: CASSMGTENTEAFF. The CDR3 coding sequence is TGTGCCAGTAGTATGGGGACAGAGAACACTGAAGCTTTCTTT.

The rearrangement uses TRBV20-1 and TRBJ2-5; 10 positions match TRBD2. V shed 2 bases, J shed 5 bases, and the junction held 5 bases outside the gene matches. CDR3 size: 14 residues. The germline gives CDR1 DFQATT, CDR2 SNEGSKA (reference sequence). This chain's CDR3 is CSARRLAGVETQYF. DNA for the CDR3: TGCAGTGCTAGACGTCTAGCGGGAGTTGAGACCCAGTACTTC.

The J gene is TRBJ1-2, the V gene TRBV2, with TRBD1 as a possible D gene (5 bases). Germline V gene sequence: CDR1 SNHLY, CDR2 FYNNEI. The CDR3 runs to 16 residues. Trimming took 3 bases from V and 8 from J, leaving 22 bases between them. CDR3 DNA: TGTGCCAGCAGTGACCTTTCGGGACGGAACTTGAGGGGCTACACCTTC. Its protein is CASSDLSGRNLRGYTF.

This clonotype was seen a single time. The chain recombines TRBV2 with TRBJ2-3; D is undetermined. Trimming stripped 4 bases from V and 0 bases from J, with 8 bases between. The CDR3 contains 14 residues. Germline V gene lookup returns CDR1 SNHLY and CDR2 FYNNEI. Written as DNA, the CDR3 is TGTGCCAGCAGTGGTATTAGCAGCACAGATACGCAGTATTTT. It is translated as CASSGISSTDTQYF.

The chain carries TRBV6-1 and TRBJ1-2, with TRBD1 matching 8 bases. J gave up 10 bases and V 6 bases, and 16 bases lay outside the gene matches. The CDR3 length is 15 residues. Germline CDR1 is MNHNS and CDR2 is SASEGT. The CDR3 region is CASSQGAGGQRVYTF. As DNA, the CDR3 is TGTGCCAGCAGCCAGGGGGCAGGGGGACAGCGGGTCTACACCTTC.

This chain connects TRBV7-8 to TRBJ2-3; D call uncertain. V shed 7 bases and J shed 6 bases, with 17 bases lying between them. CDR3 length: 14 amino acids. Germline V CDR1 and CDR2: SGHVS, FQNEAQ. The CDR3 region is CASTGRSLADTQYF. As DNA, the CDR3 is TGTGCCAGCACTGGGCGGAGTTTGGCGGATACGCAGTATTTT.